The present T cell receptor beta chain was sequenced within a study of T cell responses to AZD1222 COVID-19 vaccine. As for this clone: Its target is unknown.

Broader study findings: Spike-specific TCR breadth and depth both grew after two AZD1222 doses. It was only a handful of AZD1222 recipients who were seropositive at baseline. Spike was spanned by vaccine-associated CD4 TCRs, which were dominant at 160-218 and 743-854. Close to half of spike-specific TCRs reportedly recognize unmutated variant regions.

The method was immunoSEQ multiplex PCR; TCRdb's version includes in-frame clones alone and lacks a portion of them. The table lists some 140,000 clones, under 95% of them singletons. Sequencing used peripheral blood, obtained on day 0 of AZD1222 vaccination. The sequence came from an adult in good health.

The CDR3 nucleotides read TGTGCCAGCGGGCCCACAGGGGCCGGGACCTATGGCTACACCTTC. It encodes CASGPTGAGTYGYTF. The V and J genes are TRBV19 and TRBJ1-2; 7 bases line up with TRBD1. With 9 bases clipped from V and 4 bases from J, the junction kept 14 bases outside the gene matches. This CDR3 spans 15 amino acids. The germline V gene encodes CDR1 LNHDA and CDR2 SQIVND (reference sequence).